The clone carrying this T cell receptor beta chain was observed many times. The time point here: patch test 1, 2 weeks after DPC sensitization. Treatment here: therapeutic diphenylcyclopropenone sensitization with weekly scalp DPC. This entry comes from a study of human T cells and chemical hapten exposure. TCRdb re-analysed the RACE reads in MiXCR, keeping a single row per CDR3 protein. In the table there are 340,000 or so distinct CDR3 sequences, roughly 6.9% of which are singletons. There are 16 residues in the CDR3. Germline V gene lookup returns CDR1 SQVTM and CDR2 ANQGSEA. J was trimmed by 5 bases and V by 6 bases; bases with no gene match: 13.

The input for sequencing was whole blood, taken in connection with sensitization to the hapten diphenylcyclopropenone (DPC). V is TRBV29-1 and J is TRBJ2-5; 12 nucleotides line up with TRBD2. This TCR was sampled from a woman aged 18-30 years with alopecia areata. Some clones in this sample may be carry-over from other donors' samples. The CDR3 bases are TGCAGCGTCCCAGGATGGACTAGCGGGGTCGGGGAGACCCAGTACTTC. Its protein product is CSVPGWTSGVGETQYF.